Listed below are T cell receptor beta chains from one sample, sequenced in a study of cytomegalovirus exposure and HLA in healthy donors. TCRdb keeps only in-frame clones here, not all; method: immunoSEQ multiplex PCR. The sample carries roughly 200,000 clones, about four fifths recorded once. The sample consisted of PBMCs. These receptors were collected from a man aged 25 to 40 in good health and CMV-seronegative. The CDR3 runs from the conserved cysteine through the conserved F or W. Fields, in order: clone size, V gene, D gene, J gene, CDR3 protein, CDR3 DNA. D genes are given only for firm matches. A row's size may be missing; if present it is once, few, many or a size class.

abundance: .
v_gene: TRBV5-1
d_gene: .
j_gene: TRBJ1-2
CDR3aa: CASSPPRANYGYTF
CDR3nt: TGCGCCAGCAGCCCCCCGCGGGCTAACTATGGCTACACCTTC

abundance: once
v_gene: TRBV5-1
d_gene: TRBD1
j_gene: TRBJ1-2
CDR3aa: CASSLDRVRADGYTF
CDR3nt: TGCGCCAGCAGCCTGGACAGGGTAAGGGCCGATGGCTACACCTTC

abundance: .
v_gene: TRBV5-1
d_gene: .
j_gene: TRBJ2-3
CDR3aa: CASSLSHGGRTDTQYF
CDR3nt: TGCGCCAGCAGCTTATCTCACGGGGGGCGTACAGATACGCAGTATTTT

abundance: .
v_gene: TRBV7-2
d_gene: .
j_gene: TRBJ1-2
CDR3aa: CASSPHGGDGYTF
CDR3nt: TGTGCCAGCAGCCCCCATGGGGGCGATGGCTACACCTTC

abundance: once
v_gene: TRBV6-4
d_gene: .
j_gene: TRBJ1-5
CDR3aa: CAPRGVGNQPQHF
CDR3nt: TGTGCCCCCCGGGGGGTGGGCAATCAGCCCCAGCATTTT

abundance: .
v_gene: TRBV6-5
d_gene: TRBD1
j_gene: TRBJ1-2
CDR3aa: CASSYTKTGTNYGYTF
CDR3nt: TGTGCCAGCAGTTACACAAAGACAGGGACTAACTATGGCTACACCTTC

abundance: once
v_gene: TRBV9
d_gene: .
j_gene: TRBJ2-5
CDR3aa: CASSAEGVYQYF
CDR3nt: TGTGCCAGCAGCGCAGAGGGAGTCTATCAGTACTTC

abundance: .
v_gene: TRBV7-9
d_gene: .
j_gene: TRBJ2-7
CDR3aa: CASSSPGIYEQYF
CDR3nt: TGTGCCAGCAGCTCACCCGGGATCTACGAGCAGTACTTC

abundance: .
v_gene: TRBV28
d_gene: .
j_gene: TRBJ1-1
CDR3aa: CASSLAVMNTEAFF
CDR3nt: TGTGCCAGCAGTTTGGCTGTTATGAACACTGAAGCTTTCTTT

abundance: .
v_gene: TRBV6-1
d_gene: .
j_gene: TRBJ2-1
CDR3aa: CASSEADPYPAGTTQFF
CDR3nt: TGTGCCAGCAGTGAAGCCGATCCCTACCCCGCCGGGACAACGCAGTTCTTC

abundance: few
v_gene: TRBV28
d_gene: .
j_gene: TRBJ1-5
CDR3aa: CASQYRGNQPQHF
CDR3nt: TGTGCCAGCCAATACAGGGGCAATCAGCCCCAGCATTTT

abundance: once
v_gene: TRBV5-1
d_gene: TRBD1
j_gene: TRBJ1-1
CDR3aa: CASSPDRAVNTEAFF
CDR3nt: TGCGCCAGCAGCCCGGACAGGGCAGTGAACACTGAAGCTTTCTTT

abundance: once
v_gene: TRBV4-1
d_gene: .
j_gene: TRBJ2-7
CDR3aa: CASSQDLQVYEQYF
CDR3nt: TGCGCCAGCAGCCAAGATCTACAGGTCTACGAGCAGTACTTC

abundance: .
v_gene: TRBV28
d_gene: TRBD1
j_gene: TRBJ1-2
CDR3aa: CASSFMGQGNYGYTF
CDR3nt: TGTGCCAGCAGTTTTATGGGACAGGGGAACTATGGCTACACCTTC

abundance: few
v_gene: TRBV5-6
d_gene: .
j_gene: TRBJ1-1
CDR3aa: CASSLGRGANTEAFF
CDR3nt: TGTGCCAGCAGCTTGGGGAGGGGAGCGAACACTGAAGCTTTCTTT

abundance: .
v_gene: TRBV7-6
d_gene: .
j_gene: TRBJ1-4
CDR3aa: CASSPAWGDEKLFF
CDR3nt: TGTGCCAGCAGCCCCGCGTGGGGGGATGAAAAACTGTTTTTT

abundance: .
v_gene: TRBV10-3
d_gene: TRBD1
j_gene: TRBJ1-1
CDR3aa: CAISETLGQGGTEAFF
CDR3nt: TGTGCCATCAGTGAGACCTTGGGACAGGGAGGGACTGAAGCTTTCTTT

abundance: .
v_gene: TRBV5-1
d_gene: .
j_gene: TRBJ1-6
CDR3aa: CASSLRGTDSPLHF
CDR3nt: TGCGCCAGCAGCTTGCGGGGGACCGATTCACCCCTCCACTTT

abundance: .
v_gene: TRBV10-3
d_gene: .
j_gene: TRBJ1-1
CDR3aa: CAISSHGKQGGGNTEAFF
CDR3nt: TGTGCCATCAGTTCTCACGGGAAACAGGGCGGAGGGAACACTGAAGCTTTCTTT

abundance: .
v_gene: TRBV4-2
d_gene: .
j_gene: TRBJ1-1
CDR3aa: CASSQDTTLNTEAFF
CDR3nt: TGTGCCAGCAGCCAAGATACGACACTGAACACTGAAGCTTTCTTT